Below, 11 T cell receptor beta chains from the same sample are listed, as sequenced in a study of T cell repertoires in cytomegalovirus infection. TCRdb re-derived calls from the reads in MiXCR, one entry per CDR3 protein. The sample lists under 500,000 distinct CDR3 sequences; roughly 46% were seen once. These TCRs' antigens remain unknown. Source: cultured PBMCs, taken from culture after CMV antigen stimulation. The receptor source for this set is a human donor in good health (CMV status not recorded). Some clones in this sample may be carry-over from other donors' samples.

CDR3 protein: CASSAGLGIPPQHF. CDR3 coding DNA: TGTGCCAGCAGTGCGGGACTAGGGATCCCGCCCCAGCATTTT. This chain links TRBV2 with TRBJ1-5; D might be TRBD1 (5 bases). The length of the CDR3 is 14 residues. V dropped 4 bases and J dropped 9 bases, with 16 bases sitting between them. Germline CDR1 SNHLY, CDR2 FYNNEI.

This clonotype has only a few counts. The chain is built from TRBV6-5 and TRBJ2-1; tentative D call: TRBD2 (6 bases). Germline V gene sequence: CDR1 MNHEY, CDR2 SVGAGI. The CDR3 has 14 residues. The ends were cut back, 8 bases at V and 0 bases at J, with 11 bases in the middle. The CDR3 spells CASGTRASYNEQFF. The CDR3 bases are TGTGCCAGCGGGACTCGAGCCTCCTACAATGAGCAGTTCTTC.

The V gene is TRBV7-3, the J gene TRBJ2-1, with D possibly matching TRBD2 (6 bases). Germline V CDR1 and CDR2: SGHTA, FQGTGA. The V and J ends lost 4 bases and 9 bases respectively, with 22 bases between them. This CDR3 comprises 16 residues. CDR3 in DNA: TGTGCCAGCAGCTCCCTCCGGGACGGGAGTCCTGTTGAGCAGTTCTTC. The encoded protein is CASSSLRDGSPVEQFF.

This chain connects TRBV6-8 to TRBJ2-1; D unclear. Trimming removed 1 base from V and 7 bases from J, with 8 bases in between. From germline, CDR1 is MNHGY and CDR2 SAAAGT. The CDR3 extends over 13 amino acids. This CDR3 is CASSYYGGNEQFF. As DNA, the CDR3 is TGTGCCAGCAGTTACTATGGCGGTAATGAGCAGTTCTTC.

This chain connects TRBV28 to TRBJ2-3; D not resolved. In germline, CDR1 is MDHEN, CDR2 SYDVKM. The V gene lost 6 bases and the J gene lost 10 bases, with 20 bases spanning the gap. CDR3 length: 14 residues. The CDR3 spells CASSPTLGSRSQYF. The CDR3 region has the DNA TGTGCCAGCAGCCCAACCTTGGGGTCCAGGTCGCAGTATTTT. Drawing the rest from reference TRBV28 and TRBJ2-3, the complete variable domain is DVKVTQSSRYLVKRTGEKVFLECVQDMDHENMFWYRQDPGLGLRLIYFSYDVKMKEKGDIPEGYSVSREKKERFSLILESASTNQTSMYLCASSPTLGSRSQYFGPGTRLTVL.

This clonotype turned up a few times. The chain combines TRBV4-3 with TRBJ2-1, with 12 bases identical to TRBD2. Germline values: CDR1 LGHNA, CDR2 YSLEER. The CDR3 sequence is 16 residues long. V lost 4 bases, J lost 9 bases, and 10 bases stayed unmatched. The CDR3 DNA sequence: TGCGCCAGCAGCCTCGTGACTAGCGGGAGCCTTAGTGAGCAGTTCTTC. It translates to CASSLVTSGSLSEQFF.

The CDR3 coding sequence is TGTGCCAGCAGTTTAGGGCACAGGGGGCTCGTTGAAGCTTTCTTT. This codes for CASSLGHRGLVEAFF. This chain joins TRBV12-3 or TRBV12-4 and TRBJ1-1; 9 positions agree with TRBD1. J lost 7 bases, V lost 1 base, and 7 bases had no gene match. There are 15 residues in the CDR3.

The genes are TRBV6-5 and TRBJ1-2; 8 nucleotides agree with TRBD1. Germline values: CDR1 MNHEY, CDR2 SVGAGI. The ends lost 11 bases at V and 3 bases at J; junction bases unmatched: 14. The CDR3 contains 15 residues. CDR3 in DNA: TGTGCCGGCCCGGACAGGGAACATCAGGACTATGGCTACACCTTC. It is translated as CAGPDREHQDYGYTF.

The CDR3 nucleotides read TGTGCCAGCAGTTACTCGGGGGGAGGGCCGCGCACAGATACGCAGTATTTT. It translates to CASSYSGGGPRTDTQYF. This chain links TRBV6-5 with TRBJ2-3; the match to TRBD2 covers 7 bases. This CDR3 is 17 amino acids long. V was pared by 0 bases and J by 1 base, with 7 bases of the junction left unmatched. Germline CDR1 is MNHEY and CDR2 is SVGAGI.

The rearrangement uses TRBV27 and TRBJ2-1; 14 nucleotides agree with TRBD2. J was trimmed by 7 bases and V by 4 bases; bases with no gene match: 12. Germline assignment: CDR1 MNHEY and CDR2 SMNVEV (reference sequence). The CDR3 sequence is 18 residues long. CDR3 nucleotide sequence: TGTGCCAGCAGTTCCCGACTAGCGGGGGGGCCAGTTCTAAATGAGCAGTTCTTC. It translates to CASSSRLAGGPVLNEQFF.

The chain is built from TRBV6-2 or TRBV6-3 and TRBJ1-2; tentative D call: TRBD1 (5 bases). Deletions cut 6 bases from V and 2 bases from J, with 13 bases between. Looked up from germline, CDR1 is MNHEY and CDR2 is SVGEGT. This CDR3 region has 14 residues. The CDR3 loop is CASRDGTGNYGYTF. CDR3 coding DNA: TGTGCCAGCAGGGACGGGACTGGGAACTATGGCTACACCTTC.